This TCR beta chain was recovered during a study of beta chain features in type 1 diabetes. As for the study in general: Age, gender and cell yields were similar between patients and healthy donors.

The CDR3 consists of 14 residues. Germline V gene lookup returns CDR1 SGHTA and CDR2 FQGNSA. The ends lost 5 bases at V and 2 bases at J; junction bases unmatched: 6. Study-wide results and limits: A pattern of fewer insertions and more deletions at VDJ junctions was seen in type 1 diabetes patients. TCRB CDR3 length was moderately but significantly reduced in all four CD4+ subsets of Type 1 diabetes patients.

Points on this clone: Its antigen is currently unknown.

Isolated RNA was reverse transcribed in full, so expressed TCRB transcripts were sequenced. Repertoires were generated with immunoSEQ multiplex PCR, while TCRdb's copy carries only in-frame clones and drops some. The sample carries 600,000 to 700,000 clones, about an eighth recorded once. The rearrangement uses TRBV7-2 and TRBJ2-7; TRBD1 aligns across 7 bases. The sequence was obtained from a young man with type 1 diabetes. Source material: naive CD4+ T cells from blood. The CDR3 is CASSQGTEPYEQYF. The CDR3 coding sequence is TGTGCCAGCAGCCAAGGGACAGAGCCCTACGAGCAGTACTTC.